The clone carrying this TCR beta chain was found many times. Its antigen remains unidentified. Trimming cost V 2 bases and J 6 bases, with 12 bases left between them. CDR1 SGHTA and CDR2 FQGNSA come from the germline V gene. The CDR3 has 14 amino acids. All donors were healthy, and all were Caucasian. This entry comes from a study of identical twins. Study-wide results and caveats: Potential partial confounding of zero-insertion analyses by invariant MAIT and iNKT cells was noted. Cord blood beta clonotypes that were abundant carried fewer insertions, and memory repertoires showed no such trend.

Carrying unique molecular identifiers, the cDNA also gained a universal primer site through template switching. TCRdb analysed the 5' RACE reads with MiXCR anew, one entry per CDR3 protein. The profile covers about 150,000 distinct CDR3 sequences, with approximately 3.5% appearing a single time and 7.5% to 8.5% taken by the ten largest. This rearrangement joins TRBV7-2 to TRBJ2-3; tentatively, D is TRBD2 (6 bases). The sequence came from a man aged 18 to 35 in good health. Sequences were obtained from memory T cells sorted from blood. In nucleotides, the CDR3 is TGTGCCAGCAGCTTAAGCGGGCGTCCGGATACGCAGTATTTT. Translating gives CASSLSGRPDTQYF.